The TCR beta chain described here comes from a study of cytomegalovirus exposure and HLA in healthy donors. Per germline, CDR1 GTSNPN and CDR2 SVGIG (reference sequence). Trimming at V came to 5 bases and at J to 3 bases, leaving 3 bases not matched to a gene. CDR3 size: 12 residues. Generated by immunoSEQ multiplex PCR, the TCRdb table keeps only in-frame clones and is missing some. The sample records fewer than 250,000 clones, around 86% being singletons. The TCR comes from a woman aged 18-35 years in good health and CMV-seropositive. The material sequenced was PBMCs. The J gene is TRBJ2-7, the V gene TRBV30; TRBD1 matches 8 bases. The CDR3 is CAWAGTGYEQYF. CDR3 DNA: TGTGCCTGGGCTGGGACAGGCTACGAGCAGTACTTC.